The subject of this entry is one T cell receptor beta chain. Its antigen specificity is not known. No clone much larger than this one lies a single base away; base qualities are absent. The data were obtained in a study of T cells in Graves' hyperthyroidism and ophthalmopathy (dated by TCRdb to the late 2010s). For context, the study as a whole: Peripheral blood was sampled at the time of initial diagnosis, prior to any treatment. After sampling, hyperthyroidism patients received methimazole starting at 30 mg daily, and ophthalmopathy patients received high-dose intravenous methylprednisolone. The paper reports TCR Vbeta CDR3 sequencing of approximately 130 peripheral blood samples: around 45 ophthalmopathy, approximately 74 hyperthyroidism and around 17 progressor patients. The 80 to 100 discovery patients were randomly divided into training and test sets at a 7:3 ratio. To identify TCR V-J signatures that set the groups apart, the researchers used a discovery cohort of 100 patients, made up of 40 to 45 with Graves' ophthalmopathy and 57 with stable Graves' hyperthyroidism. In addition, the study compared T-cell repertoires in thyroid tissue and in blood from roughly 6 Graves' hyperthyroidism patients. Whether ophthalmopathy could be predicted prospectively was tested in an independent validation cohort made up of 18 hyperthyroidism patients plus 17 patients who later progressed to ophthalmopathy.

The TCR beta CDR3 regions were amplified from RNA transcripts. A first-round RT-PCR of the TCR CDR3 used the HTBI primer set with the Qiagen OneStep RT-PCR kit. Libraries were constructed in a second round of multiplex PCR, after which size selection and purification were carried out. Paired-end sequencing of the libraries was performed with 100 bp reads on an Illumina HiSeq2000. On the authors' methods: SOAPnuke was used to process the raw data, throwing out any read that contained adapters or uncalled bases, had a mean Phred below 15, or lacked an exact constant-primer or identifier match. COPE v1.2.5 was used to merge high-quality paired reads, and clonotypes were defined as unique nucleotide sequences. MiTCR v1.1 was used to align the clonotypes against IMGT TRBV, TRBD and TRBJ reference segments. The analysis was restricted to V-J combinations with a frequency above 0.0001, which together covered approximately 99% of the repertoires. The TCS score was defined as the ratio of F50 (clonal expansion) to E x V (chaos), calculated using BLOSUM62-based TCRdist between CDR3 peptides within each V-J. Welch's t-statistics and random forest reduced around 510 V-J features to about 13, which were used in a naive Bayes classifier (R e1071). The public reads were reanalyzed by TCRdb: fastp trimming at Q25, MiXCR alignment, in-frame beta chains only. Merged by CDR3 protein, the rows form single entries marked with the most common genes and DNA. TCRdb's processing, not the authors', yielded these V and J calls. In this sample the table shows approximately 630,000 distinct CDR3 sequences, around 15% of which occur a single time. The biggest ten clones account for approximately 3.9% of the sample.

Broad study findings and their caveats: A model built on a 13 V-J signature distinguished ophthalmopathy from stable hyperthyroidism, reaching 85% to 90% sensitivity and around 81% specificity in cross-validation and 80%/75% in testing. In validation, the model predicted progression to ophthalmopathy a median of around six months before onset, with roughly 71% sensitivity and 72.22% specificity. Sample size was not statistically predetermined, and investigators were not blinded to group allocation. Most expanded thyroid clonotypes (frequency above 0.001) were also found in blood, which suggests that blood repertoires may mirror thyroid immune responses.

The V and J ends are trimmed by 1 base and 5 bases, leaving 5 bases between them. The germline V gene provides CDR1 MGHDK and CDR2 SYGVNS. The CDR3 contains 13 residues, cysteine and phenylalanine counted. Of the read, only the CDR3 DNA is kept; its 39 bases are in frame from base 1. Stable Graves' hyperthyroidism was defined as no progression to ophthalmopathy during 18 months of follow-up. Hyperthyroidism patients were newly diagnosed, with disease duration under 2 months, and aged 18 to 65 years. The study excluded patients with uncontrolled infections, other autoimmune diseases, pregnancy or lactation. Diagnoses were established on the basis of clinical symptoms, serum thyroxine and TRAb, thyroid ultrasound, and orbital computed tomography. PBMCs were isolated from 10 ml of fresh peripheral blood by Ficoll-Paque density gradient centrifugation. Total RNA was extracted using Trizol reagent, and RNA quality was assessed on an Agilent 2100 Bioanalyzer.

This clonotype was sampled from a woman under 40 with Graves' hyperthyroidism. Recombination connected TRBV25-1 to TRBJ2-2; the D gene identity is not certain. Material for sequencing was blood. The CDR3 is CASSEWGTGELFF. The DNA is TGTGCCAGCAGTGAATGGGGAACCGGGGAGCTGTTTTTT.